This is a list of T cell receptor beta chains from one sample in a study of blood T cell repertoires in COVID-19. Profiled with immunoSEQ multiplex PCR; TCRdb holds only in-frame clones, not every one. The data hold about 300,000 clones, with more than 75% observed a single time. Sequenced: PBMCs or T cells enriched from blood (not recorded which). The source is a man aged 30 to 39 who had recovered from COVID-19. Each CDR3 is given with its conserved first and last residue. The order of the fields is clone size, V gene, D gene, J gene, CDR3 protein, CDR3 DNA. A D gene is named only where the DNA matches it firmly. The listing skips clone size in some rows; elsewhere it reads once, few, many or a size class.

>few|TRBV6-5|.|TRBJ1-1
CASSDSLNEAFF
TGTGCCAGCAGCGACAGTCTGAATGAAGCTTTCTTT
>.|TRBV5-6|.|TRBJ2-5
CASSLAGYSPQETQYF
TGTGCCAGCAGCTTGGCTGGGTACAGTCCCCAAGAGACCCAGTACTTC
>.|TRBV5-1|TRBD1|TRBJ2-1
CASSPGQGLRNEQFF
TGCGCCAGCAGCCCGGGACAGGGTCTTAGGAATGAGCAGTTCTTC
>.|TRBV14|.|TRBJ2-3
CASSERWSDTQYF
TGTGCCAGCAGCGAGAGGTGGTCAGATACGCAGTATTTT
>.|TRBV5-5|TRBD1|TRBJ2-7
CASSGDSSYEQYF
TGTGCCAGCAGCGGGGACAGTAGCTACGAGCAGTACTTC
>.|TRBV5-1|TRBD1|TRBJ2-7
CASSLATGVSYEQYF
TGCGCCAGCAGCTTGGCAACAGGGGTCTCCTACGAGCAGTACTTC
>few|TRBV5-5|TRBD1|TRBJ1-6
CASSLPVGTGNSPLHF
TGTGCCAGCAGCTTACCCGTGGGGACAGGCAATTCACCCCTCCACTTT
>.|TRBV7-9|TRBD1|TRBJ1-5
CASTPSEGAQPQHF
TGTGCCAGCACCCCCTCGGAGGGGGCCCAGCCCCAGCATTTT
>.|TRBV25-1|.|TRBJ2-5
CASSERVTVQETQYF
TGTGCCAGCAGTGAACGAGTCACAGTCCAAGAGACCCAGTACTTC
>.|TRBV15|.|TRBJ1-1
CATSTEGTPNTEAFF
TGTGCCACCAGTACGGAGGGGACGCCTAACACTGAAGCTTTCTTT